The 9 T cell receptor beta chains presented below share a single source sample, sequenced in a study of type 1 and type 2 diabetes patients. PCR was run on genomic DNA. Amplification of the beta chain CDR3 used 30 forward and 13 reverse multiplex primers. TCRdb reanalysed the multiplex PCR reads using MiXCR and keeps one entry per CDR3 protein. The sample contains fewer than 350,000 distinct CDR3 sequences, around 47% of which appear only once. Sequenced input: peripheral blood mononuclear cells (PBMCs). Receptors were obtained from a man younger than 35 with type 2 diabetes.

CDR3 amino acids: CSVVDRVDGYTF. The CDR3 DNA reads TGCAGCGTCGTTGACAGGGTCGATGGCTACACCTTC. V is TRBV29-1 and J is TRBJ1-2; 7 bases fit TRBD1. The CDR3 contains 12 residues. Germline-derived CDR1 and CDR2 are SQVTM and ANQGSEA. V lost 6 bases to trimming and J lost 6 bases; unmatched junction nucleotides: 7. Filled out from reference TRBV29-1 and TRBJ1-2, the complete variable domain reads SAVISQKPSRDICQRGTSLTIQCQVDSQVTMMFWYRQQPGQSLTLIATANQGSEATYESGFVIDKFPISRPNLTFSTLTVSNMSPEDSSIYLCSVVDRVDGYTFGSGTRLTVV.

This sequence joins TRBV20-1 and TRBJ2-5; D is perhaps TRBD1 (6 bases). V was clipped by 6 bases and J by 1 base, with 15 bases between them. Germline V CDR1 and CDR2: DFQATT, SNEGSKA (reference sequence). The CDR3 loop spans 14 amino acids. In DNA form, the CDR3 reads TGCAGTGCGGAAGTGGGGGCTACCCAAGAGACCCAGTACTTC. Its protein is CSAEVGATQETQYF.

Concerning this clonotype: A much larger clone lies one base from this, so it may be a read error. The conserved closing phenylalanine or tryptophan is absent in this CDR3, likely reflecting a read error. V is TRBV25-1 and J is TRBJ2-1; D is undetermined. There are 12 residues in the CDR3. CDR1 is MGHDK and CDR2 is SYGVNS in the germline V gene. V gave up 3 bases and J gave up 9 bases, with 9 bases separating them. The CDR3 DNA is TGTGCCAGCAGTGACTCCGTTGGTGAGCAGTTCATC. This translates into CASSDSVGEQFI.

The chain is built from TRBV20-1 and TRBJ2-7; 10 bases match TRBD2. The J call may be faulty, since TRBJ2-1 better matches the DNA end. Germline V gives CDR1 DFQATT, CDR2 SNEGSKA (reference sequence). The CDR3 totals 14 residues. The CDR3 bases are TGCAGTGCTGAAGAGCTAGCGGGAGTGGGTGAGCAGTTCTTC. Its translation is CSAEELAGVGEQFF.

The chain uses TRBV7-3 and TRBJ2-1; 10 bases are a match to TRBD2. From germline, CDR1 is SGHTA and CDR2 FQGTGA. The CDR3 runs 14 residues. V dropped 0 bases and J dropped 8; count of bases not matched to a gene: 1. The CDR3 loop reads CASSLTLAGDEQFF. In DNA form, the CDR3 reads TGTGCCAGCAGCTTAACGCTAGCGGGAGATGAGCAGTTCTTC.

This clonotype has ten or more counts. J is TRBJ2-5 and V is TRBV2; 15 bases align to TRBD2. The germline V gene has CDR1 SNHLY and CDR2 FYNNEI. This CDR3 is built from 16 residues. The junction had 5 bases not matched to a gene; V was cut back by 3 bases and J by 6 bases. The DNA for the CDR3 is TGTGCCAGCAGTGATGGGACTAGCGGGAGGTGGAAGACCCAGTACTTC. Its translation is CASSDGTSGRWKTQYF.

J is TRBJ2-7 and V is TRBV7-3; a possible D gene is TRBD2 (6 bases). Germline loops: CDR1 SGHTA, CDR2 FQGTGA. CDR3 size: 15 residues. V lost 5 bases to trimming and J lost 3 bases, with 17 bases between them. CDR3 residues: CASSATHGGVYEQYF. The CDR3 bases are TGTGCCAGCAGCGCGACCCACGGAGGGGTCTACGAGCAGTACTTC. The variable domain in full, with the rest retrieved from reference TRBV7-3 and TRBJ2-7, is GAGVSQTPSNKVTEKGKYVELRCDPISGHTALYWYRQSLGQGPEFLIYFQGTGAADDSGLPNDRFFAVRPEGSVSTLKIQRTERGDSAVYLCASSATHGGVYEQYFGPGTRLTVT.

J is TRBJ1-5 and V is TRBV6-6; the D gene is possibly TRBD1 (5 bases). Germline values: CDR1 MNHNY, CDR2 SVGAGI (reference sequence). V lost 0 bases and J lost 9, with 9 bases in between. The CDR3 is made up of 13 amino acids. The CDR3 region is CASSYSGAAPQHF. In nucleotides, the CDR3 is TGTGCCAGCAGTTACTCCGGGGCCGCGCCCCAGCATTTT.

The chain combines TRBV20-1 with TRBJ2-7, with D unclear. Trimming stripped 3 bases from V and 2 bases from J, with 8 bases between. Per germline, CDR1 DFQATT and CDR2 SNEGSKA (reference sequence). The CDR3 consists of 12 residues. The CDR3 DNA is TGCAGTGCTAGTAGCCACACCTACGAGCAGTACTTC. The encoded protein is CSASSHTYEQYF.